The 11 T cell receptor beta chains below come from one sample, sequenced in a study of T cell changes during pregnancy in multiple sclerosis. Assay: immunoSEQ multiplex PCR; the TCRdb copy retains only in-frame clones and omits some. The sample shows under 40,000 clones, around nine tenths of them seen only once. Specimen: CD4+ T cells from peripheral blood mononuclear cells, collected before pregnancy. The receptor source for this set is a female donor with multiple sclerosis, enrolled in a pregnancy study.

V usage is TRBV18 and J usage is TRBJ2-1; D may be TRBD2 (7 bases). Looked up from germline, CDR1 is KGHSH and CDR2 is LQKENI. The V gene lost 6 bases and the J gene lost 7 bases, with 25 bases spanning the gap. The CDR3 runs to 17 residues. The CDR3 DNA reads as TGTGCCAGCTCCTCCCGTTTGTTGTGGGGGGGCTCGAATGAGCAGTTCTTC. It specifies CASSSRLLWGGSNEQFF.

This clone was found once. The chain employs TRBV27 and TRBJ1-6; 7 positions match TRBD1. The CDR3 length is 15 residues. Germline V gives CDR1 MNHEY, CDR2 SMNVEV (reference sequence). V shed 3 bases, J shed 9 bases, and the junction held 8 bases outside the gene matches. The CDR3 region has the DNA TGTGCCAGCAGTTTTTGGAGACAGGGATTTTCACCCCTCCACTTT. Its protein product is CASSFWRQGFSPLHF.

The rearrangement uses TRBV7-2 and TRBJ1-2; 7 nucleotides align to TRBD1. The germline gives CDR1 SGHTA, CDR2 FQGNSA. CDR3 length: 14 amino acids. With 3 bases clipped from V and 8 bases from J, the junction kept 9 bases outside the gene matches. CDR3: CASSFQQGWGGYTF. CDR3 in DNA: TGTGCCAGCAGCTTCCAACAGGGGTGGGGCGGCTACACCTTC.

The chain's CDR3 is CASSARDSTDTQYF. In DNA form, the CDR3 reads TGTGCCAGCAGTGCCCGGGATAGCACAGATACGCAGTATTTT. This chain joins TRBV6-1 and TRBJ2-3; perhaps TRBD2 as D (5 bases). The CDR3 has 14 amino acids. The V gene lost 4 bases and the J gene lost 0 bases, with 8 bases spanning the gap. CDR1 and CDR2 (germline): MNHNS, SASEGT.

The V gene is TRBV18, the J gene TRBJ2-1; 7 bases align to TRBD1. V was pared by 2 bases and J by 8 bases, with 3 bases of the junction left unmatched. CDR3 size: 13 residues. In germline, CDR1 is KGHSH, CDR2 LQKENI. The CDR3: CASSPWTGHEQFF. The CDR3 DNA sequence: TGTGCCAGCTCACCATGGACAGGCCATGAGCAGTTCTTC.

The chain uses TRBV6-1 and TRBJ2-1, with a tentative D call TRBD2 (6 bases). Germline CDR1 reads MNHNS; CDR2 reads SASEGT. CDR3 length equals 14 residues. V was cut by 8 bases and J by 6 bases, with 17 bases left in between. The CDR3 reads CASSRGWGINEQFF. CDR3 DNA sequence: TGTGCCAGCTCCCGGGGGTGGGGGATCAATGAGCAGTTCTTC.

The chain joins TRBV7-3 to TRBJ2-7; the match to TRBD2 covers 11 bases. Per germline, CDR1 SGHTA and CDR2 FQGTGA. Trimming cost V 5 bases and J 3 bases; bases outside gene matches: 3. There are 14 residues in the CDR3. CDR3 sequence reads: CASSPGTSGYEQYF. In nucleotides, the CDR3 is TGTGCCAGCAGCCCCGGGACTAGCGGCTACGAGCAGTACTTC.

V gene TRBV12-2 combines with J gene TRBJ1-5; the table gives TRBD1 as D, unverified against the DNA. TRBV12-2 is termed a pseudogene. There are 15 residues in the CDR3. The CDR3 coding sequence is TGTGCAAGTCGCCCCCGACAGGATAGCAATCAGCCCCAGCATTTT. Its translation: CASRPRQDSNQPQHF.

The chain joins TRBV19 to TRBJ1-4; D is possibly TRBD1 (5 bases). Trimming shortened V by 5 bases and J by 8 bases, and 18 bases separated the two germline ends. Germline values: CDR1 LNHDA, CDR2 SQIVND (reference sequence). This CDR3 comprises 15 residues. CDR3 loop: CASSPQWARGEKLFF. In DNA form, the CDR3 reads TGTGCCAGTAGTCCCCAATGGGCGCGGGGGGAAAAACTGTTTTTT. The full variable domain, completed using reference TRBV19 and TRBJ1-4, is DGGITQSPKYLFRKEGQNVTLSCEQNLNHDAMYWYRQDPGQGLRLIYYSQIVNDFQKGDIAEGYSVSREKKESFPLTVTSAQKNPTAFYLCASSPQWARGEKLFFGSGTQLSVL.

V gene TRBV2 combines with J gene TRBJ2-4; 8 nucleotides match TRBD1. The CDR3 sequence is 15 residues long. Germline CDR1 is SNHLY and CDR2 is FYNNEI. Trimming cost V 5 bases and J 2 bases; bases outside gene matches: 5. The CDR3: CASSWDRWTKNIQYF. The CDR3 region has the DNA TGTGCCAGCAGTTGGGACAGGTGGACCAAAAACATTCAGTACTTC.

CDR3 amino acids: CASSLYSRVGGGWEQYF. The DNA for the CDR3 is TGTGCCAGCAGTTTATATTCCCGGGTTGGGGGGGGGTGGGAGCAGTACTTC. The chain links TRBV27 to TRBJ2-7; TRBD2 agrees at 7 bases. Germline V CDR1 and CDR2: MNHEY, SMNVEV (reference sequence). Trimming cost V 1 base and J 7 bases; bases outside gene matches: 16. This CDR3 region has 17 residues.